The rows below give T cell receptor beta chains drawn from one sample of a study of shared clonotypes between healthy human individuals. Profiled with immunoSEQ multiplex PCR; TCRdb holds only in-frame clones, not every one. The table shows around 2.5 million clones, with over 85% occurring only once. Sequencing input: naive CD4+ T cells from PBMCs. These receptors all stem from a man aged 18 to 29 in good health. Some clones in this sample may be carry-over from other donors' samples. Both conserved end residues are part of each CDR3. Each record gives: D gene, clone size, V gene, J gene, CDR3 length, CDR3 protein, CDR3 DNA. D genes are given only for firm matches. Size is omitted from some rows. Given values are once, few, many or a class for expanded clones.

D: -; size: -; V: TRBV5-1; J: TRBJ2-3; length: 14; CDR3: CASSFSLSTDTQYF; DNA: TGCGCCAGCAGCTTCAGCCTCTCCACAGATACGCAGTATTTT
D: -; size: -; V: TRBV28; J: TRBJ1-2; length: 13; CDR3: CASRVGQTYGYTF; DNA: TGTGCCAGCAGGGTCGGACAGACCTATGGCTACACCTTC
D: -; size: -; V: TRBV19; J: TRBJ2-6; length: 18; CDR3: CASSPQGGFLSGANVLTF; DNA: TGTGCCAGTAGTCCCCAGGGGGGGTTCCTCTCTGGGGCCAACGTCCTGACTTTC
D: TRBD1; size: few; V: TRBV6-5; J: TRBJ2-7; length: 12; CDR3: CASSRQGYEQYF; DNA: TGTGCCAGCAGTCGACAGGGGTACGAGCAGTACTTC
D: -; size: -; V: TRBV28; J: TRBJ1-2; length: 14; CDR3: CASSYSQPYYGYTF; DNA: TGTGCCAGCAGTTACTCCCAGCCTTACTATGGCTACACCTTC
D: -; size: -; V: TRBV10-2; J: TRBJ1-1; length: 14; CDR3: CASSRQEVGTEAFF; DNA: TGCGCCAGCAGCCGACAGGAGGTGGGCACTGAAGCTTTCTTT
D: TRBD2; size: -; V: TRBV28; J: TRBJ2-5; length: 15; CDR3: CASSFPSGSRETQYF; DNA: TGTGCCAGCAGTTTTCCTAGCGGGAGTCGGGAGACCCAGTACTTC
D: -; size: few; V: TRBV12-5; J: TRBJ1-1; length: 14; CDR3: CASGLVAENTEAFF; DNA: TGTGCTAGTGGTTTGGTAGCGGAGAACACTGAAGCTTTCTTT
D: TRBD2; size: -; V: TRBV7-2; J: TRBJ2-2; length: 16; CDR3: CASSLRTSGYTGELFF; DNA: TGTGCCAGCAGCTTAAGGACTAGCGGATACACCGGGGAGCTGTTTTTT
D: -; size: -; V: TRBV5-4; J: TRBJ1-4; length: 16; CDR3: CASSLVGDGTVEKLFF; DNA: TGTGCCAGCAGCTTGGTGGGGGACGGCACCGTGGAAAAACTGTTTTTT
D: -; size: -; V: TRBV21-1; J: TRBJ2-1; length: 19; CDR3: CASSKQGVRYLRANNEQFF; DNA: TGTGCCAGCAGCAAACAAGGTGTCCGCTACTTGCGGGCCAACAATGAGCAGTTCTTC
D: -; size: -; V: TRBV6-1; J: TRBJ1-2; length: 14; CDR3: CASNALRVSYGYTF; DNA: TGTGCCAGCAACGCCCTCAGGGTATCTTATGGCTACACCTTC
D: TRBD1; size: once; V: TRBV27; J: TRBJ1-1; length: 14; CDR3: CASSLSRGQFEAFF; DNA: TGTGCCAGCAGTTTATCGAGGGGACAGTTTGAAGCTTTCTTT
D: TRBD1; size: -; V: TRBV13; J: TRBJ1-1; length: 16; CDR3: CASSLWDRGLGTEAFF; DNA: TGTGCCAGCAGCTTATGGGACAGGGGGCTCGGCACTGAAGCTTTCTTT
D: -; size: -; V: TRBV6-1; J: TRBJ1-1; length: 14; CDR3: CASTRSSGATEAFF; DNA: TGTGCCAGCACCCGATCCTCCGGGGCCACTGAAGCTTTCTTT
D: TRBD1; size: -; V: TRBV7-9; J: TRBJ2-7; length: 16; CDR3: CASSALETGVSYEQYF; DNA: TGTGCCAGCAGCGCCCTCGAAACAGGGGTCTCCTACGAGCAGTACTTC
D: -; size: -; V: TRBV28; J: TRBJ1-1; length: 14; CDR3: CASSLPLMYTEAFF; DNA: TGTGCCAGCAGTTTACCCCTTATGTACACTGAAGCTTTCTTT
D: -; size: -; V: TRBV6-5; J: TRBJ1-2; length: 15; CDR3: CASSYSRGDHYGYTF; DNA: TGTGCCAGCAGTTACTCCCGGGGGGACCACTATGGCTACACCTTC
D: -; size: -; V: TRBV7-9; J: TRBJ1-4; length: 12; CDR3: CASSFLGEKLFF; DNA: TGTGCCAGCAGCTTCTTAGGAGAAAAACTGTTTTTT
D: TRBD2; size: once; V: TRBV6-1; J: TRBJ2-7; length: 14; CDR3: CASRSGTSRYEQYF; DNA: TGTGCCAGCAGGTCCGGGACTAGCCGCTACGAGCAGTACTTC
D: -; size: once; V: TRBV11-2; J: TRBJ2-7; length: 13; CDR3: CASSLDSSYEQYF; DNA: TGTGCCAGCAGCTTAGACTCCTCCTACGAGCAGTACTTC
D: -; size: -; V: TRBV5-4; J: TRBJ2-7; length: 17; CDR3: CASSSRAQGPYSYEQYF; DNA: TGTGCCAGCAGCTCCAGGGCCCAGGGCCCCTACTCCTACGAGCAGTACTTC
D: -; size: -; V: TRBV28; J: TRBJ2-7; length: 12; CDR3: CASRSLGYEQYF; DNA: TGTGCCAGCAGGTCGCTGGGGTACGAGCAGTACTTC
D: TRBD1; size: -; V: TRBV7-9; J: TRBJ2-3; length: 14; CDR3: CASSFDRGTDTQYF; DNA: TGTGCCAGCAGCTTCGACAGGGGAACAGATACGCAGTATTTT
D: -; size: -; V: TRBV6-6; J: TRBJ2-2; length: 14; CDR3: CASSTYRNTGELFF; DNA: TGTGCCAGCAGTACTTACAGGAACACCGGGGAGCTGTTTTTT
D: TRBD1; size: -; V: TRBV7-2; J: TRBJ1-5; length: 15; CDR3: CASSRTGTGNQPQHF; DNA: TGTGCCAGCAGCCGAACCGGGACAGGGAATCAGCCCCAGCATTTT
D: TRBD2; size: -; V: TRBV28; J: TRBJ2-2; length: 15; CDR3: CASSLTSGSVGELFF; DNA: TGTGCCAGCAGTTTAACTAGCGGGAGCGTCGGGGAGCTGTTTTTT
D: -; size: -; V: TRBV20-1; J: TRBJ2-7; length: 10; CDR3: CSAPHGEQYF; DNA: TGCAGTGCACCCCATGGGGAGCAGTACTTC
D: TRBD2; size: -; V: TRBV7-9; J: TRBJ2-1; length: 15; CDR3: CASSLGTSGYNEQFF; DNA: TGTGCCAGCAGCCTCGGGACTAGCGGCTACAATGAGCAGTTCTTC
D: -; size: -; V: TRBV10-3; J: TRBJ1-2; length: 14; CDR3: CAIIEAGGSYGYTF; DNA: TGTGCCATCATCGAGGCCGGGGGCAGCTATGGCTACACCTTC
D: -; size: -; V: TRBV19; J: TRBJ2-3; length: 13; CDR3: CASSIDRTDTQYF; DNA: TGTGCCAGTAGTATTGACAGAACAGATACGCAGTATTTT
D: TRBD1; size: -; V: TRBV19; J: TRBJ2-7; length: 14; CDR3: CASSMGTGSGEQYF; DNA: TGTGCCAGTAGTATGGGGACAGGGAGCGGCGAGCAGTACTTC
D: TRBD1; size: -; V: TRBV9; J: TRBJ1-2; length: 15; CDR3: CASSVDNRGRDGYTF; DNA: TGTGCCAGCAGCGTAGATAACAGGGGGCGGGATGGCTACACCTTC
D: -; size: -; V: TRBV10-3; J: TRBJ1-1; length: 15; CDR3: CAISPTIGRGAEAFF; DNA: TGTGCCATCAGTCCTACGATAGGTCGGGGGGCTGAAGCTTTCTTT
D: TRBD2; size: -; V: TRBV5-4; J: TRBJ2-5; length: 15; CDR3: CASSPAGDLMETQYF; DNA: TGTGCCAGCAGCCCAGCGGGAGATTTAATGGAGACCCAGTACTTC
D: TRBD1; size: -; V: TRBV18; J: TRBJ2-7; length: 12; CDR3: CASSKTGDEQYF; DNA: TGTGCCAGCTCAAAAACAGGGGACGAGCAGTACTTC
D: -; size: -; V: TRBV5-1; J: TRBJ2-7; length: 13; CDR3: CASSFPGSNEQYF; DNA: TGCGCCAGCAGCTTTCCAGGGTCTAACGAGCAGTACTTC
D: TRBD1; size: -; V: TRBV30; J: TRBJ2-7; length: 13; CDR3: CAWGTGVAYEQYF; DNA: TGTGCCTGGGGGACAGGGGTTGCGTACGAGCAGTACTTC
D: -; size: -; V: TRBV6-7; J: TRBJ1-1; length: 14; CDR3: CASSYERWGTEAFF; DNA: TGTGCCAGCAGTTACGAGCGGTGGGGCACTGAAGCTTTCTTT
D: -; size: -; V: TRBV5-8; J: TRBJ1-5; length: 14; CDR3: CASSFYRDQGPQHF; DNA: TGTGCCAGCAGCTTCTACAGGGACCAGGGGCCCCAGCATTTT
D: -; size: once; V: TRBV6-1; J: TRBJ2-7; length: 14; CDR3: CASRKEQGLYEQYF; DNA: TGTGCCAGCAGGAAGGAACAGGGTCTGTACGAGCAGTACTTC
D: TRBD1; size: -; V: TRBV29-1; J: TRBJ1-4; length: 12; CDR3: CSVLDRGEKLFF; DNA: TGCAGCGTCTTGGACAGGGGGGAAAAACTGTTTTTT
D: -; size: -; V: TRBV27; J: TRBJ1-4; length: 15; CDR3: CASSPARGVREKLFF; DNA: TGTGCCAGCAGTCCCGCCAGAGGTGTGCGGGAAAAACTGTTTTTT
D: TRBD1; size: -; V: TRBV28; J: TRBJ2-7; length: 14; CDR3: CASSFRDSPTQQYF; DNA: TGTGCCAGCAGTTTTCGGGACAGTCCTACGCAGCAGTACTTC
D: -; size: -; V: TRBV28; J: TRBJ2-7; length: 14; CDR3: CASSFWSLGYEQYF; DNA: TGTGCCAGCAGTTTCTGGTCTTTGGGTTACGAGCAGTACTTC
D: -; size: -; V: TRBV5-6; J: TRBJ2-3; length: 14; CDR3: CASSFAIFTDTQYF; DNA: TGTGCCAGCAGCTTTGCGATTTTCACAGATACGCAGTATTTT
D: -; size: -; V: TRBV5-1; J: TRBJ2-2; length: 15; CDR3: CASRDGRINTGELFF; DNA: TGCGCCAGCAGGGATGGACGGATAAACACCGGGGAGCTGTTTTTT
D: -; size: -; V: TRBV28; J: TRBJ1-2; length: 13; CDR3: CASRAAGGNGYTF; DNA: TGTGCCAGCAGGGCCGCGGGGGGGAATGGCTACACCTTC
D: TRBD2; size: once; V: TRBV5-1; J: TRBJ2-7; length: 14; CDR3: CASRSGTSTYEQYF; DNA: TGCGCCAGCAGAAGCGGGACGTCGACCTACGAGCAGTACTTC
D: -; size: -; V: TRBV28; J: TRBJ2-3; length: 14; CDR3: CASSRPQPPDTQYF; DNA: TGTGCCAGCAGTCGGCCCCAGCCCCCAGATACGCAGTATTTT
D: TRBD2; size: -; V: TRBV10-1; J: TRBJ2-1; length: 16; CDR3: CASTNGPAGGVNEQFF; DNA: TGCGCCAGCACCAACGGCCCAGCGGGAGGGGTCAATGAGCAGTTCTTC
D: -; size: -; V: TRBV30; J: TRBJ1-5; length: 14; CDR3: CAWSRERGWGPQHF; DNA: TGTGCCTGGAGTCGTGAGCGGGGTTGGGGGCCCCAGCATTTT
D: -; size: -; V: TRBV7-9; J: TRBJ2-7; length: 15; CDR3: CASSLVGSRTDEQYF; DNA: TGTGCCAGCAGCCTCGTTGGCAGCCGAACCGACGAGCAGTACTTC
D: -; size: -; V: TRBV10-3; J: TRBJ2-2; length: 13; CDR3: CAIRDVYTGELFF; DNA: TGTGCCATCAGGGACGTATACACCGGGGAGCTGTTTTTT
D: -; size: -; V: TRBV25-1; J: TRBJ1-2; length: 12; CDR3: CASSLGTLGYTF; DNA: TGTGCCAGCAGTTTAGGGACACTGGGGTACACCTTC